These 27 T cell receptor beta chains came from one sample sequenced in a study of neoadjuvant nivolumab and ipilimumab in lung cancer (dated by TCRdb to 2018 to 2021). The library was built by means of the immunoSEQ multiplex PCR assay. TCRdb's version of the immuneACCESS table is confined to in-frame rearrangements and falls short of the full clone set. An unresolved V gene accounts for under half of the shortfall where checked; the remainder is of unknown origin. This sample holds about 33,000 clones; 92% were observed only once. 2% to 2.5% of the sample is in the top ten clones. This specimen's time point label, per the study, means: at surgical resection after neoadjuvant nivolumab +/- ipilimumab. The sample was peripheral blood, taken after neoadjuvant nivolumab, alone or with ipilimumab, at or shortly before surgery. The receptors originated from an adult with non-small cell lung cancer.

This chain joins TRBV6-5 and TRBJ1-1, with unresolved D. The CDR3 sequence is 15 residues long. The germline V and J ends were trimmed by 0 bases and 3 bases, with 11 bases remaining between them. The V gene's germline CDR1 is MNHEY and CDR2 SVGAGI. CDR3 sequence (DNA): TGTGCCAGCAGTTACTCGATTCCGGGGTACACTGAAGCTTTCTTT. It is translated as CASSYSIPGYTEAFF.

The chain recombines TRBV5-5 with TRBJ2-7; D perhaps matches TRBD1 (5 bases). The CDR3 extends over 12 amino acids. Trimming stripped 1 base from V and 3 bases from J, with 5 bases between. Germline V gene sequence: CDR1 SGHKS, CDR2 YYEKEE (reference sequence). DNA for the CDR3: TGTGCCAGCAGCTTGCAGGGCTACGAGCAGTACTTC. This gives the protein CASSLQGYEQYF.

This clone was recorded once. The V gene is TRBV14, the J gene TRBJ1-1; D gene ambiguous. The CDR3 has 13 amino acids. Germline assignment: CDR1 SGHDN and CDR2 FVKESK. The V gene lost 0 bases and the J gene lost 10 bases, with 12 bases spanning the gap. CDR3 amino acids: CASSQEYGLRAFF. DNA of the CDR3: TGTGCCAGCAGCCAAGAATACGGACTTAGAGCTTTCTTT.

This chain links TRBV5-1 with TRBJ2-7; 8 positions match TRBD1. Germline lookup yields CDR1 SGHRS and CDR2 YFSETQ. The length of the CDR3 is 14 residues. Unmatched junction bases numbered 7, after V lost 1 base and J lost 7 bases. The CDR3 sequence: CASSLTAGGREQYF. The CDR3 DNA follows: TGCGCCAGCAGCTTGACTGCAGGGGGCCGGGAGCAGTACTTC.

The chain is built from TRBV5-4 and TRBJ1-1, with a tentative D call TRBD1 (5 bases). The CDR3 spans 12 residues. The germline V and J ends were trimmed by 3 bases and 8 bases, with 11 bases remaining between them. The germline gives CDR1 SGHNT, CDR2 YYREEE (reference sequence). CDR3 DNA sequence: TGTGCCAGCAGCTGGGGTCAGGGAGAAGCTTTCTTT. Its protein product is CASSWGQGEAFF.

The chain recombines TRBV28 with TRBJ1-1, with D unclear. CDR3 length: 12 amino acids. Germline CDR1 and CDR2: MDHEN and SYDVKM. The V gene lost 5 bases and the J gene lost 2 bases, with 6 bases spanning the gap. The CDR3 sequence: CASSPHNTEAFF. The CDR3, as DNA: TGTGCCAGCAGTCCACATAACACTGAAGCTTTCTTT.

The rearrangement links TRBV7-3 to TRBJ1-1; weak D call: TRBD1 (6 bases). The length of the CDR3 is 15 residues. Deletions cut 0 bases from V and 7 bases from J, with 15 bases between. Germline-derived CDR1 and CDR2 are SGHTA and FQGTGA. CDR3 sequence (DNA): TGTGCCAGCAGCTTAACGGGCGGGACAACCGATGAAGCTTTCTTT. Its translation is CASSLTGGTTDEAFF.

The chain links TRBV18 to TRBJ1-3; D is ambiguous. CDR1 KGHSH and CDR2 LQKENI come from the germline V gene. Trimming stripped 3 bases from V and 0 bases from J, with 12 bases between. This CDR3 spans 16 amino acids. CDR3 nucleotides: TGTGCCAGCTCACCGACACACAGCTACTCTGGAAACACCATATATTTT. Its translation is CASSPTHSYSGNTIYF.

V usage is TRBV6-5 and J usage is TRBJ1-2, with TRBD1 identical over 7 bases. There are 13 residues in the CDR3. The germline V gene has CDR1 MNHEY and CDR2 SVGAGI. The junction had 8 bases not matched to a gene; V was cut back by 5 bases and J by 8 bases. The chain's CDR3 is CASSDPPGGGYTF. DNA for the CDR3: TGTGCCAGCAGTGACCCCCCAGGGGGGGGCTACACCTTC.

A word on this clone: A junction boundary mismatches the germline segment, possibly from a read error. The rearrangement uses TRBV6-1 and TRBJ1-1; D uncertain. Germline assignment: CDR1 MNHNS and CDR2 SASEGT. The CDR3 is made up of 11 amino acids. In DNA form, the CDR3 reads TGTGCCGGCAGACAGAACACTGAAGCTTTCTTT. It translates to CAGRQNTEAFF.

The chain uses TRBV7-9 and TRBJ2-1, with no clear D. CDR1 is SEHNR, CDR2 FQNEAQ, per germline (reference sequence). V was cut by 3 bases and J by 1 base, with 10 bases left in between. The CDR3 is 15 amino acids. The chain's CDR3 is CASSFSDASYNEQFF. The CDR3 DNA follows: TGTGCCAGCAGCTTTTCGGACGCTTCCTACAATGAGCAGTTCTTC.

The V call is TRBV2, the J call TRBJ1-1, with TRBD1 as a possible D gene (5 bases). This CDR3 contains 13 residues. Trimming stripped 5 bases from V and 4 bases from J, with 11 bases between. Germline-derived CDR1 and CDR2 are SNHLY and FYNNEI. CDR3 sequence (DNA): TGTGCCAGCAGTTCAGGGAGGTCCACTGAAGCTTTCTTT. It translates to CASSSGRSTEAFF.

V is TRBV7-2 and J is TRBJ2-1; the D call may be TRBD1 or TRBD2 (5 bases each). Germline V gene lookup returns CDR1 SGHTA and CDR2 FQGNSA. The CDR3 spans 12 residues. The V end was cut by 5 bases, the J end by 7 bases, with 9 bases between. The CDR3 spells CASSPWGNEQFF. The CDR3 DNA sequence: TGTGCCAGCAGCCCATGGGGGAATGAGCAGTTCTTC.

V usage is TRBV18 and J usage is TRBJ1-4, with D possibly being TRBD1 (5 bases). Germline values: CDR1 KGHSH, CDR2 LQKENI. Trimming pared 6 bases from V and 3 bases from J, leaving 17 bases between. The length of the CDR3 is 16 residues. Written as DNA, the CDR3 is TGTGCCAGCTCCCCGACTGGTGGGGGTCCTAATGAAAAACTGTTTTTT. This codes for CASSPTGGGPNEKLFF.

The chain employs TRBV10-2 and TRBJ1-3; the D gene is possibly TRBD1 (6 bases). In germline, CDR1 is WSHSY, CDR2 SAAADI. This CDR3 comprises 15 residues. Deletions cut 3 bases from V and 2 bases from J, with 11 bases between. CDR3 sequence (DNA): TGCGCCAGCAGTGAAATAACAGGGACTGGAAACACCATATATTTT. Protein sequence: CASSEITGTGNTIYF.

The chain links TRBV2 to TRBJ2-3; 7 positions match TRBD2. CDR3 length: 14 residues. Germline-derived CDR1 and CDR2 are SNHLY and FYNNEI. After removal of 7 bases from V and 3 bases from J, the junction contained 7 bases not matched to a gene. The CDR3 here is CASKGGLETDTQYF. The CDR3 DNA sequence: TGTGCCAGCAAGGGAGGGTTGGAAACAGATACGCAGTATTTT.

The rearrangement joins TRBV7-6 to TRBJ2-1, with a possible D match to TRBD2 (6 bases). V lost 0 bases and J 8 bases, leaving 8 bases between the germline ends. Germline CDR1 SGHVS, CDR2 FNYEAQ. This CDR3 contains 13 residues. CDR3 residues: CASSLASGDEQFF. For the CDR3, the DNA is TGTGCCAGCAGCTTAGCCTCGGGGGATGAGCAGTTCTTC.

The sample holds one count of this clone. The chain uses TRBV7-6 and TRBJ2-3, with 10 positions matching TRBD2. Germline assignment: CDR1 SGHVS and CDR2 FNYEAQ. V lost 5 bases to trimming and J lost 4 bases; unmatched junction nucleotides: 9. CDR3 length equals 16 residues. The CDR3 DNA follows: TGTGCCAGCAGCCCCGAGTCGAGCGGGAGGGCAGATACGCAGTATTTT. Translation gives CASSPESSGRADTQYF. Filled out from reference TRBV7-6 and TRBJ2-3, the complete variable domain reads GAGVSQSPRYKVTKRGQDVALRCDPISGHVSLYWYRQALGQGPEFLTYFNYEAQQDKSGLPNDRFSAERPEGSISTLTIQRTEQRDSAMYRCASSPESSGRADTQYFGPGTRLTVL.

The V and J genes are TRBV5-1 and TRBJ1-2; TRBD1 is a possible D gene (6 bases). This CDR3 has 16 residues. V shed 7 bases and J shed 0 bases, with 19 bases lying between them. The germline V gene encodes CDR1 SGHRS and CDR2 YFSETQ. CDR3 amino acids: CASRDLYRATNYGYTF. The CDR3 DNA reads as TGCGCCAGCCGGGACCTCTACAGGGCCACTAACTATGGCTACACCTTC.

CDR3 in amino acids: CASSIGGEKLFF. The CDR3 DNA is TGTGCCAGCAGCATCGGAGGTGAAAAACTGTTTTTT. V and J are TRBV7-9 and TRBJ1-4; D gene uncertain. The germline V and J ends were trimmed by 5 bases and 7 bases, with 8 bases remaining between them. This CDR3 is built from 12 residues. Looked up from germline, CDR1 is SEHNR and CDR2 is FQNEAQ (reference sequence).

The V call is TRBV9, the J call TRBJ2-3, with 8 positions matching TRBD2. Germline V gives CDR1 SGDLS, CDR2 YYNGEE. V lost 0 bases, J lost 7 bases, and 16 bases stayed unmatched. This CDR3 is 18 amino acids long. CDR3 in amino acids: CASSVAWSSGSMGNTQYF. The CDR3, as DNA: TGTGCCAGCAGCGTAGCGTGGTCAAGCGGGAGTATGGGAAATACGCAGTATTTT.

The chain employs TRBV2 and TRBJ2-1; the D gene is possibly TRBD2 (5 bases). CDR3 size: 16 residues. The V gene lost 2 bases and the J gene lost 0 bases, with 11 bases spanning the gap. Germline V gene sequence: CDR1 SNHLY, CDR2 FYNNEI. The CDR3 region has the DNA TGTGCCAGCAGTGAAATCCGACGGGGCTCCTACAATGAGCAGTTCTTC. It specifies CASSEIRRGSYNEQFF.

The chain has TRBV5-4 and TRBJ1-2, with D tentatively TRBD1 (6 bases). The germline V gene has CDR1 SGHNT and CDR2 YYREEE (reference sequence). The CDR3 runs to 12 residues. Deletions cut 0 bases from V and 8 bases from J, with 8 bases between. The CDR3 protein is CASSLDDRGYTF. The CDR3 DNA sequence: TGTGCCAGCAGCTTGGACGACAGGGGCTACACCTTC.

V is TRBV5-6 and J is TRBJ1-1; TRBD1 matches 7 bases. Looked up from germline, CDR1 is SGHDT and CDR2 is YYEEEE. The CDR3 spans 14 residues. Trimming took 4 bases from V and 4 from J; bases not matched to a gene: 7. The CDR3 spells CASSSRDSITEAFF. Written as DNA, the CDR3 is TGTGCCAGCAGCAGCCGGGACAGCATCACTGAAGCTTTCTTT.

The CDR3 reads CASSSSGSGNTIYF. CDR3 coding DNA: TGCGCCTCCTCATCGTCGGGCTCTGGAAACACCATATATTTT. The chain couples TRBV5-1 to TRBJ1-3; D call uncertain. V was pared by 10 bases and J by 0 bases, with 14 bases between. Per germline, CDR1 SGHRS and CDR2 YFSETQ. The CDR3 is 14 amino acids.

The J gene is TRBJ1-4, the V gene TRBV5-1; TRBD1 might be the D (5 bases). CDR1 is SGHRS, CDR2 YFSETQ, per germline. V was pared by 1 base and J by 6 bases, with 10 bases between. This CDR3 is 14 amino acids long. CDR3: CASSLNGADEKLFF. CDR3 nucleotide sequence: TGCGCCAGCAGCTTGAATGGGGCGGATGAAAAACTGTTTTTT.

The gene calls are TRBV2 and TRBJ2-7, with TRBD2 matching 7 bases. CDR1 SNHLY and CDR2 FYNNEI come from the germline V gene. V lost 3 bases and J lost 2; bases outside the gene matches: 7. This CDR3 is built from 15 residues. CDR3: CASSEQAGTTYEQYF. The CDR3 DNA sequence: TGTGCCAGCAGTGAGCAAGCGGGAACGACCTACGAGCAGTACTTC.